What follows is one T cell receptor (beta chain) and its context. Its antigen is unknown. The investigators reverse transcribed all of the isolated RNA, so they sequenced expressed TCRB transcripts. Repertoires were generated with immunoSEQ multiplex PCR, while TCRdb's copy carries only in-frame clones and drops some. The sample shows 640,000 or so clones, 13% of them seen only once. V gave up 3 bases and J gave up 3 bases, with 17 bases separating them. Germline CDR1 KGHSH, CDR2 LQKENI. The CDR3 has 16 residues. This specimen belongs to a study of beta chain features in type 1 diabetes. Across the whole study: The patients were much like the healthy donors in age, gender and cell yields.

Notes on the study in general: Shortening that was moderate but significant affected the TCRB CDR3s of Type 1 diabetes patients in all four CD4+ subsets. High-TCR-expressing cells could be over-represented by cDNA sequencing.

The sequence derives from a man between 18 and 29 years old with type 1 diabetes. This chain links TRBV18 with TRBJ1-1, with D possibly TRBD1 on 6 matching bases. Sequenced input: naive CD4+ T cells from blood. The CDR3 reads CASSPLSGAVDTEAFF. The CDR3 DNA reads as TGTGCCAGCTCACCCCTATCAGGGGCCGTTGACACTGAAGCTTTCTTT.